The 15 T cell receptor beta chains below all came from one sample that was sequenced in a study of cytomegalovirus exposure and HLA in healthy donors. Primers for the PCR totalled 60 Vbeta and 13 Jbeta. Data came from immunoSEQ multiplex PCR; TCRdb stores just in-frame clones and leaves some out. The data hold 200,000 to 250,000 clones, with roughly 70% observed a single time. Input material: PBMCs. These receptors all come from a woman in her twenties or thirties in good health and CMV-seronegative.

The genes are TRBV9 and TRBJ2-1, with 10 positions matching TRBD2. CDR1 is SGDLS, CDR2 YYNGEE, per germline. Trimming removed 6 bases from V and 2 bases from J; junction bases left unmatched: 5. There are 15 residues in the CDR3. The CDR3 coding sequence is TGTGCCAGCACCCTAGGACTAGCGGCCTACAATGAGCAGTTCTTC. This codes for CASTLGLAAYNEQFF.

CDR3 DNA: TGTGCCAGCAGTGAAATTGGGGAGGGACTAGGTCTAAGAGAGCAGTACTTC. Encoded protein: CASSEIGEGLGLREQYF. The rearrangement joins TRBV6-1 to TRBJ2-7, with 8 bases aligning to TRBD2. Trimming removed 2 bases from V and 7 bases from J; junction bases left unmatched: 16. In germline, CDR1 is MNHNS, CDR2 SASEGT. This CDR3 region has 17 residues.

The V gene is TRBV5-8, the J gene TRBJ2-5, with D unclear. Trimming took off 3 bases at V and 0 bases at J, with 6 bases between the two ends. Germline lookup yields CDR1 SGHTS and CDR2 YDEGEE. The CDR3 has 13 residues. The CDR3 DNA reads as TGTGCCAGCAGCTCCCGGTACCAAGAGACCCAGTACTTC. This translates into CASSSRYQETQYF.

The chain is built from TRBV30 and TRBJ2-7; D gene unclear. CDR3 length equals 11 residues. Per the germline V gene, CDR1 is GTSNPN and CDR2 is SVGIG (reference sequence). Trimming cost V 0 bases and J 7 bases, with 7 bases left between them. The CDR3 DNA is TGTGCCTGGAGTGTTTCGCGGGAGCAGTACTTC. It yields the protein CAWSVSREQYF.

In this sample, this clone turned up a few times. The CDR3, as DNA: TGTGCCAGCAGCCCAACACCCGCCGGGGAGCTGTTTTTT. It yields the protein CASSPTPAGELFF. The gene calls are TRBV7-6 and TRBJ2-2; D ambiguous. This CDR3 region has 13 residues. Germline CDR1 and CDR2: SGHVS and FNYEAQ. The ends were cut back, 5 bases at V and 6 bases at J, with 10 bases in the middle.

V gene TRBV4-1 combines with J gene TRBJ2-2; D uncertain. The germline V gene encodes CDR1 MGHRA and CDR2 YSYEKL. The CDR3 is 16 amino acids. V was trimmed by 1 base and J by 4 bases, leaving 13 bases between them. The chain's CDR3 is CASSQVRGAFTGELFF. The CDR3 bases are TGCGCCAGCAGCCAAGTTCGCGGAGCTTTCACCGGGGAGCTGTTTTTT.

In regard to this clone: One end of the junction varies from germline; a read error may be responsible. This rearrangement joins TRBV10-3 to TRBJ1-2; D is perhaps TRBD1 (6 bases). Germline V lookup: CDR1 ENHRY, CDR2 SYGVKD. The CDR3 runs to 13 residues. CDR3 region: CASSYTRGYGYTF. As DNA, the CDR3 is TGTGCCAGCAGTTACACGAGGGGGTATGGCTACACCTTC.

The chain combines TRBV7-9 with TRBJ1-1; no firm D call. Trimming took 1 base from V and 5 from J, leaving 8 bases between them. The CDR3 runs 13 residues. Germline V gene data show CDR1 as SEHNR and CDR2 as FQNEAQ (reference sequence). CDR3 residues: CASSLDSLTEAFF. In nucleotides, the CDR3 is TGTGCCAGCAGCTTAGACTCGCTAACTGAAGCTTTCTTT.

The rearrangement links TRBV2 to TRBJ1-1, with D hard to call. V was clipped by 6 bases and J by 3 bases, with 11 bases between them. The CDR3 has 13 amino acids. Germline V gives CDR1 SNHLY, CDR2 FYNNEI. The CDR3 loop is CASSEAMDTEAFF. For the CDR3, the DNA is TGTGCCAGCAGCGAGGCCATGGACACTGAAGCTTTCTTT.

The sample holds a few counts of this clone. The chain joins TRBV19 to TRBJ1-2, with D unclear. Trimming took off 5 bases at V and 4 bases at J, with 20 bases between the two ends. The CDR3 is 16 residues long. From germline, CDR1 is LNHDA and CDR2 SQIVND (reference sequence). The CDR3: CASSLPITATSYGYTF. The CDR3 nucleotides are TGTGCCAGTAGTCTCCCCATCACAGCCACCAGCTATGGCTACACCTTC.

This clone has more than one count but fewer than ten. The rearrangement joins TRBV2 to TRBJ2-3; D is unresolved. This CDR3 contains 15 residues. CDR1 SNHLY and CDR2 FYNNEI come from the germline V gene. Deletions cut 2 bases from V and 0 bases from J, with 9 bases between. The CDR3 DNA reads TGTGCCAGCAGTGAAACTCGGGTCAGCACAGATACGCAGTATTTT. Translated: CASSETRVSTDTQYF. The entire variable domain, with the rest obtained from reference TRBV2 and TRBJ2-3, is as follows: EPEVTQTPSHQVTQMGQEVILRCVPISNHLYFYWYRQILGQKVEFLVSFYNNEISEKSEIFDDQFSVERPDGSNFTLKIRSTKLEDSAMYFCASSETRVSTDTQYFGPGTRLTVL.

CDR3 nucleotide sequence: TGTGCCAGCAGGGTGGGCGGCCGGGGAGGAAAACTGTTTTTT. Its protein product is CASRVGGRGGKLFF. This rearrangement joins TRBV6-5 to TRBJ1-4; D gene unclear. Germline CDR1 MNHEY, CDR2 SVGAGI. The CDR3 length is 14 residues. Deletions cut 6 bases from V and 10 bases from J, with 18 bases between.

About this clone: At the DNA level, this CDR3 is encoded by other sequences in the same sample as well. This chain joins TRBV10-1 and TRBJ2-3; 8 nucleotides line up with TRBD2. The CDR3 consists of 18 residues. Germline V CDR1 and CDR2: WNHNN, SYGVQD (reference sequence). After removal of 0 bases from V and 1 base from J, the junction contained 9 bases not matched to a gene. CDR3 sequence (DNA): TGCGCCAGCAGTGAGTCGAAGGTCGGGGGGGTCGGCACAGATACGCAGTATTTT. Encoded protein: CASSESKVGGVGTDTQYF.

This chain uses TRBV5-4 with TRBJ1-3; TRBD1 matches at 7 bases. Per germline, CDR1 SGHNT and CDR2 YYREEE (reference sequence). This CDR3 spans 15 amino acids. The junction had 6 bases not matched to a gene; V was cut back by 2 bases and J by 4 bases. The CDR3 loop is CASSLQGIYGNTIYF. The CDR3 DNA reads TGTGCCAGCAGCTTACAGGGGATTTACGGAAACACCATATATTTT.

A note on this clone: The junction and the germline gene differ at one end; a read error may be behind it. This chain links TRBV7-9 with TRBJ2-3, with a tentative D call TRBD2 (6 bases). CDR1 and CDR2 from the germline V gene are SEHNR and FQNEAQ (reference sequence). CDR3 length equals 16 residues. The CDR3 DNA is TGTTCCAGCAGCTTAGCATACGGGAGAAGCACAGATACGCAGTATTTT. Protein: CSSSLAYGRSTDTQYF.